The 22 T cell receptor beta chains presented below share a single source sample, sequenced in a study of technical replicates of blood from a few donors. Profiling relied on immunoSEQ multiplex PCR, and the TCRdb table lists in-frame clones only, not all of them. The sample has approximately 85,000 clones, approximately 95% seen once. The material sequenced was T cells isolated from PBMCs. These receptors were collected from a human donor in good health.

This chain joins TRBV11-2 and TRBJ2-7; possibly TRBD2 for D (6 bases). Looked up from germline, CDR1 is SGHAT and CDR2 is FQNNGV. There are 14 residues in the CDR3. The V end was cut by 5 bases, the J end by 3 bases, with 14 bases between. The CDR3 is CASSPYQAGYEQYF. In DNA form, the CDR3 reads TGTGCCAGCAGCCCATATCAAGCGGGCTACGAGCAGTACTTC.

This sequence joins TRBV9 and TRBJ2-1; the match to TRBD2 covers 8 bases. CDR3 length: 16 amino acids. The J segment lost 2 bases and the V segment lost 6 bases, leaving 10 bases of the junction unmatched. The germline CDR1 and CDR2 sequences are SGDLS and YYNGEE. The CDR3 protein is CASTKGSAGAYNEQFF. The CDR3 coding sequence is TGTGCCAGCACCAAGGGGTCAGCGGGGGCCTACAATGAGCAGTTCTTC. Supplemented by reference TRBV9 and TRBJ2-1, the full variable domain reads DSGVTQTPKHLITATGQRVTLRCSPRSGDLSVYWYQQSLDQGLQFLIQYYNGEERAKGNILERFSAQQFPDLHSELNLSSLELGDSALYFCASTKGSAGAYNEQFFGPGTRLTVL.

V and J are TRBV27 and TRBJ1-3; D might be TRBD1 (6 bases). This CDR3 region has 12 residues. CDR1 and CDR2 from the germline V gene are MNHEY and SMNVEV (reference sequence). V gave up 5 bases and J gave up 11 bases, with 13 bases separating them. The CDR3 coding sequence is TGTGCCAGCAGTCTCTGGGGGGGCCCCATATATTTT. This codes for CASSLWGGPIYF.

Of note for this clone: The junction does not match germline at one end; this may be a read error. The chain has TRBV27 and TRBJ2-1, with D tentatively TRBD1 (6 bases). The CDR3 is 13 amino acids. The germline CDR1 and CDR2 sequences are MNHEY and SMNVEV (reference sequence). CDR3 nucleotides: TGTGCCAGCAGTTTATACAGGGACAATGCGCAGTTCTTC. Translating gives CASSLYRDNAQFF.

The chain uses TRBV4-1 and TRBJ1-4; tentatively, D is TRBD1 (5 bases). Between the trimmed V and J ends, which lost 8 bases and 7 bases, there was a span of 17 bases. This CDR3 has 14 amino acids. Germline-derived CDR1 and CDR2 are MGHRA and YSYEKL. The CDR3 coding sequence is TGCGCCAGCGGTTATTTGGGGCTGAGTGAAAAACTGTTTTTT. Translated, it gives CASGYLGLSEKLFF.

The chain is built from TRBV21-1 and TRBJ1-2; TRBD1, the table's D call, was not compared with the DNA. TRBV21-1 is an annotated pseudogene. This CDR3 comprises 14 residues. Here the CDR3 reads CASSKVGERVGYTF. The CDR3, as DNA: TGTGCCAGCAGCAAAGTAGGGGAAAGGGTGGGCTACACCTTC.

The gene calls are TRBV9 and TRBJ2-2; D possibly corresponds to TRBD2 (5 bases). The V end was cut by 0 bases, the J end by 7 bases, with 10 bases between. Germline loops: CDR1 SGDLS, CDR2 YYNGEE. The CDR3 has 14 amino acids. The DNA for the CDR3 is TGTGCCAGCAGCGTAGCGTCGGGGATCGGGGAGCTGTTTTTT. This sequence encodes CASSVASGIGELFF. The full variable domain, its missing parts supplied by reference TRBV9 and TRBJ2-2, is DSGVTQTPKHLITATGQRVTLRCSPRSGDLSVYWYQQSLDQGLQFLIQYYNGEERAKGNILERFSAQQFPDLHSELNLSSLELGDSALYFCASSVASGIGELFFGEGSRLTVL.

The rearrangement uses TRBV15 and TRBJ2-1; TRBD2 matches at 11 bases. The CDR3 loop spans 17 amino acids. Germline values: CDR1 LNHNV, CDR2 YYDKDF (reference sequence). V lost 5 bases, J lost 2 bases, and 8 bases stayed unmatched. CDR3 nucleotide sequence: TGTGCCACCAGCGGAAAGCTAGCGGGAGGAACCTACAATGAGCAGTTCTTC. This sequence encodes CATSGKLAGGTYNEQFF.

This chain joins TRBV2 and TRBJ2-7; tentative D call: TRBD2 (5 bases). The germline V gene encodes CDR1 SNHLY and CDR2 FYNNEI. Trimming cost V 7 bases and J 0 bases, with 16 bases left between them. The CDR3 has 15 residues. The CDR3 DNA reads TGTGCCAGCACCGCGGTGAAGCGGACCTCCTACGAGCAGTACTTC. Translation: CASTAVKRTSYEQYF.

The gene calls are TRBV4-1 and TRBJ1-6; a possible D gene is TRBD1 (6 bases). V dropped 8 bases and J dropped 6 bases, with 11 bases sitting between them. The V gene's germline CDR1 is MGHRA and CDR2 YSYEKL. The CDR3 is 13 amino acids. The CDR3 here is CASAGTSNSPLHF. In DNA form, the CDR3 reads TGCGCCAGCGCCGGGACAAGTAATTCACCCCTCCACTTT.

This clone was picked up a small number of times. The chain has TRBV10-1 and TRBJ2-7; 8 positions match TRBD2. From germline, CDR1 is WNHNN and CDR2 SYGVQD (reference sequence). This CDR3 region has 15 residues. J was trimmed by 4 bases and V by 5 bases; bases with no gene match: 10. CDR3: CASSTISGLGYEQYF. The CDR3 region has the DNA TGCGCCAGCAGTACGATTTCGGGACTAGGATACGAGCAGTACTTC.

Here the CDR3 reads CASSLRTSGVETQYF. CDR3 coding DNA: TGTGCCAGCAGTTTGAGGACTAGCGGGGTAGAGACCCAGTACTTC. The chain is built from TRBV2 and TRBJ2-5, with TRBD2 matching 12 bases. This CDR3 is 15 amino acids long. Germline CDR1 reads SNHLY; CDR2 reads FYNNEI. The junction had 5 bases not matched to a gene; V was cut back by 5 bases and J by 4 bases.

This chain joins TRBV5-1 and TRBJ2-1; no definite D call. Trimming took 0 bases from V and 7 from J, leaving 11 bases between them. CDR3 length equals 14 residues. Germline loops: CDR1 SGHRS, CDR2 YFSETQ. The CDR3 DNA reads TGCGCCAGCAGCTTGGCGAGGCAGTCTAATGAGCAGTTCTTC. Its translation: CASSLARQSNEQFF.

J is TRBJ2-2 and V is TRBV6-5; no reliable D call. V lost 0 bases to trimming and J lost 5 bases, with 7 bases between them. Looked up from germline, CDR1 is MNHEY and CDR2 is SVGAGI. This CDR3 spans 14 amino acids. CDR3 DNA sequence: TGTGCCAGCAGTTACTCCGTACTGACCGGGGAGCTGTTTTTT. This encodes CASSYSVLTGELFF.

The CDR3 here is CASSQTQVMNTEAFF. The CDR3 DNA reads as TGTGCCAGCTCACAAACTCAGGTTATGAACACTGAAGCTTTCTTT. The chain carries TRBV18 and TRBJ1-1; D unclear. Trimming removed 4 bases at V and 0 bases at J, with 12 bases between. Germline CDR1 and CDR2: KGHSH and LQKENI. The CDR3 runs to 15 residues.

The rearrangement uses TRBV4-1 and TRBJ1-1; possibly TRBD1 for D (5 bases). The CDR3 is made up of 15 amino acids. The germline gives CDR1 MGHRA, CDR2 YSYEKL. Trimming removed 0 bases from V and 6 bases from J, with 14 bases in between. The CDR3 spells CASSQEPRVSSEAFF. The CDR3 bases are TGCGCCAGCAGCCAAGAACCCAGGGTTTCCTCTGAAGCTTTCTTT.

This clone was counted a few times. The chain joins TRBV14 to TRBJ1-2, with D possibly being TRBD1 (5 bases). V was pared by 2 bases and J by 1 base, with 8 bases between. CDR1 is SGHDN and CDR2 is FVKESK in the germline V gene. The CDR3 runs to 14 residues. In DNA form, the CDR3 reads TGTGCCAGCAGCCAACGCAGGGATAACTATGGCTACACCTTC. This codes for CASSQRRDNYGYTF.

V usage is TRBV6-5 and J usage is TRBJ1-3; no definite D call. CDR3 length: 14 amino acids. V shed 3 bases and J shed 3 bases, with 9 bases lying between them. The germline gives CDR1 MNHEY, CDR2 SVGAGI. The CDR3 DNA follows: TGTGCCAGCAGTTATGGACTTAGTGGAAACACCATATATTTT. Its protein product is CASSYGLSGNTIYF.

The chain combines TRBV5-4 with TRBJ2-3; TRBD2 matches at 11 bases. This CDR3 comprises 15 residues. Trimming at V came to 2 bases and at J to 8 bases, leaving 7 bases not matched to a gene. The germline V gene has CDR1 SGHNT and CDR2 YYREEE (reference sequence). CDR3 nucleotides: TGTGCCAGCAGCTTCGGCCTAGCGGGGGGTGCTACGCAGTATTTT. It codes for CASSFGLAGGATQYF.

The chain carries TRBV28 and TRBJ2-4, with 13 bases aligning to TRBD2. CDR3 length equals 15 residues. Per the germline V gene, CDR1 is MDHEN and CDR2 is SYDVKM. J was trimmed by 9 bases and V by 7 bases; bases with no gene match: 9. The CDR3 DNA reads TGTGCCAGCACACTAGCGGGAGGGGGGAAACTCATTCAGTACTTC. It specifies CASTLAGGGKLIQYF.

This chain links TRBV9 with TRBJ2-1; TRBD1 aligns across 8 bases. CDR1 and CDR2 from the germline V gene are SGDLS and YYNGEE. Germline trimming cut 1 base from V and 9 bases from J; bases unmatched to any gene: 0. The CDR3 contains 12 residues. CDR3 sequence reads: CASSVQGAEQFF. The CDR3 DNA is TGTGCCAGCAGCGTACAGGGGGCTGAGCAGTTCTTC.

The J gene is TRBJ2-2, the V gene TRBV29-1; a possible D gene is TRBD1 (5 bases). V lost 4 bases to trimming and J lost 1 base, with 7 bases between them. The germline V gene has CDR1 SQVTM and CDR2 ANQGSEA. This CDR3 has 13 amino acids. CDR3 residues: CSVVGQNTGELFF. DNA of the CDR3: TGCAGCGTTGTGGGGCAGAACACCGGGGAGCTGTTTTTT.